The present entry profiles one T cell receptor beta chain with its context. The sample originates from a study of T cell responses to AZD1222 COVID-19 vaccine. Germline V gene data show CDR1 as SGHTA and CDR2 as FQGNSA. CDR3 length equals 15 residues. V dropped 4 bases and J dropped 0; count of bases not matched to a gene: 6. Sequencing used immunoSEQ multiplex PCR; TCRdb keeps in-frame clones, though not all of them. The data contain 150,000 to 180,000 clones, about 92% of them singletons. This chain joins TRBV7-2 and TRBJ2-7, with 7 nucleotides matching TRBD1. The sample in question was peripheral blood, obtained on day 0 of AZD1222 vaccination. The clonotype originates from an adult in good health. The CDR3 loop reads CASSSRTGFSYEQYF. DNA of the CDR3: TGTGCCAGCAGCTCCCGGACAGGTTTCTCCTACGAGCAGTACTTC. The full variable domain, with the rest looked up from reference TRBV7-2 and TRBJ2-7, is GAGVSQSPSNKVTEKGKDVELRCDPISGHTALYWYRQSLGQGLEFLIYFQGNSAPDKSGLPSDRFSAERTGGSVSTLTIQRTQQEDSAVYLCASSSRTGFSYEQYFGPGTRLTVT.